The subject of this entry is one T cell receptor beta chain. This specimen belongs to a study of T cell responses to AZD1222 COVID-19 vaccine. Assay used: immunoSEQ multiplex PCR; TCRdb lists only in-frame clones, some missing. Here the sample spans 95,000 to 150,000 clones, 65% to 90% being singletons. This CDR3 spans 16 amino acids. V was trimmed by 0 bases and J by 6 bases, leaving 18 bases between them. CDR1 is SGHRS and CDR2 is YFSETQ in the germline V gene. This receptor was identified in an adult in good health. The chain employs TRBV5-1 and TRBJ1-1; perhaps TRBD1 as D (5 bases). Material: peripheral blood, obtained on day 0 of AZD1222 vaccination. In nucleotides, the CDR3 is TGCGCCAGCAGCTTGGAGGGGAGAATAATGGGCCCTGAAGCTTTCTTT. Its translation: CASSLEGRIMGPEAFF.